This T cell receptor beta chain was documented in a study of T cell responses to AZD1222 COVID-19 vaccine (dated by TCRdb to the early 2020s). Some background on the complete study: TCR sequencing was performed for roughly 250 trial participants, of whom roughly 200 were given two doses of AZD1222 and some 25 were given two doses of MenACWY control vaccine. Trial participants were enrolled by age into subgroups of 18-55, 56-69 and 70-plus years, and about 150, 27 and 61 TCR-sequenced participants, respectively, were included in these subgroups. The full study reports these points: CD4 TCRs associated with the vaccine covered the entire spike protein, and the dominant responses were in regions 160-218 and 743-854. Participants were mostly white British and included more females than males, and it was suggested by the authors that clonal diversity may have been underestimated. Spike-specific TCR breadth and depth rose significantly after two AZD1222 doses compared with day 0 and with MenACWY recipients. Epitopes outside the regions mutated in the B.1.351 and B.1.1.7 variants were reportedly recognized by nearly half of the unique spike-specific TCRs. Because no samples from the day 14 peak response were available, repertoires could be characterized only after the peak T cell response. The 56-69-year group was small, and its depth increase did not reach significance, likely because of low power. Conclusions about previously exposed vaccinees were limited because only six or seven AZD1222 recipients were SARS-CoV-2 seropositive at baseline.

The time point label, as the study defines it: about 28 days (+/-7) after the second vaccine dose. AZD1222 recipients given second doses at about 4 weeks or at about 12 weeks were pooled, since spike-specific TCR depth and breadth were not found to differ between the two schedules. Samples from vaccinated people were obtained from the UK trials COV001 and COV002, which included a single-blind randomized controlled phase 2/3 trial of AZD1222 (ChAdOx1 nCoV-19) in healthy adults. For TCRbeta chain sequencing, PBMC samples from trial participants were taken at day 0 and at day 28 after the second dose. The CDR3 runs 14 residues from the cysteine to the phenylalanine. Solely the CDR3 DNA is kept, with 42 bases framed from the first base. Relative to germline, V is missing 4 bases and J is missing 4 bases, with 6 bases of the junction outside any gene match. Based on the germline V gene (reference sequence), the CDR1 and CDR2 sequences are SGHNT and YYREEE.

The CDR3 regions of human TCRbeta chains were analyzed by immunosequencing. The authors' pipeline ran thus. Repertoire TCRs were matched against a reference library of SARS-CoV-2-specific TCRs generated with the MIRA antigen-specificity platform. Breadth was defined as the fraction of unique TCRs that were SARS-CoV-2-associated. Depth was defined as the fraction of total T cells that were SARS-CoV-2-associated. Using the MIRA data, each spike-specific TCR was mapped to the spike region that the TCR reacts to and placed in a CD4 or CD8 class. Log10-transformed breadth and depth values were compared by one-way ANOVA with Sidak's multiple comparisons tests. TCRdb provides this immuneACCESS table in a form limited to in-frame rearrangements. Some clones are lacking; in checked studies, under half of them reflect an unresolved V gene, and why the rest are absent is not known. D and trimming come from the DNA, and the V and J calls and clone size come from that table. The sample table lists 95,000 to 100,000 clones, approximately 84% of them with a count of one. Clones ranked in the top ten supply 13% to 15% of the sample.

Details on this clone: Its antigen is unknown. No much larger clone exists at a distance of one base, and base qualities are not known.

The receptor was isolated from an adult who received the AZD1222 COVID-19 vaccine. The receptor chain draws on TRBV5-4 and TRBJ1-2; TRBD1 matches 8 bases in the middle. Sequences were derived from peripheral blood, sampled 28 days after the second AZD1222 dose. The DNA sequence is TGTGCCAGCAGCCCCTCGGACAGGGCCTATGGCTACACCTTC. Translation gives CASSPSDRAYGYTF.